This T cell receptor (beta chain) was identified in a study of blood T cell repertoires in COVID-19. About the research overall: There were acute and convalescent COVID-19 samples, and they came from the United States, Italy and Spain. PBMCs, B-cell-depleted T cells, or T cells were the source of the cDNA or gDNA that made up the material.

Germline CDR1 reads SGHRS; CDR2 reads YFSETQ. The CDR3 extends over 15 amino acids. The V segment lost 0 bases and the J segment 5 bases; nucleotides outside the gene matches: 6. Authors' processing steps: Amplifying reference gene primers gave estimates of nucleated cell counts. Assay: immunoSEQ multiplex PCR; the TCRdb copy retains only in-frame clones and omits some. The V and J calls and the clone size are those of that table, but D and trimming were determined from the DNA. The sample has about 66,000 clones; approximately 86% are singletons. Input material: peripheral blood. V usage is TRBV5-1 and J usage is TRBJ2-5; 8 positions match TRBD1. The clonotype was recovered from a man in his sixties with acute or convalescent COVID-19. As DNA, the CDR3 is TGCGCCAGCAGCTTGGCCCAGGGGGCCGACGAGACCCAGTACTTC. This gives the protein CASSLAQGADETQYF.